One T cell receptor beta chain is described in this entry. The antigen it recognizes is unknown. Per-base qualities were not stored, and no clone one base away is much larger. TCRbeta CDR3 regions were amplified from genomic DNA using the immunoSEQ Assay, a bias-controlled multiplex PCR. As for the authors' bioinformatics: Nucleated cell counts per sample were estimated from amplification of reference gene primers within the assay. To quantify the absolute abundance of each unique TCRbeta CDR3 rearrangement, sequence reads were collapsed and filtered. Productive Simpson clonality was computed per sample as the square root of Simpson's diversity index over productive rearrangements. What TCRdb holds here is the immuneACCESS table cut down to in-frame rearrangements. Part of the clones is not present; checked against another copy, under half of the missing clones reflect an unresolved V gene, and the others are unexplained. The V and J calls and clone size come from that table; D and trimming were worked out from the DNA. For this sample the table gives under 130,000 clones, of which around 89% were detected only once. The ten largest clonotypes hold less than 40% of the sample.

This entry belongs to a study of blood T cell repertoires in COVID-19 (TCRdb year 2020). With respect to the entire study: Samples covering the acute and convalescent phases of COVID-19 were provided by collaborators in the United States, Italy and Spain. Where HLA class I and class II types were available, the types were taken from metadata supplied by the sample provider, not from assay-based typing. The prospective study material was composed of cDNA or gDNA derived from T cells, B-cell-depleted T cells, or PBMCs. Samples came from the ongoing ImmuneRACE study (first 160 participants) plus 1,254 subjects from 6 global collaborators. The dataset comprised deeply sampled blood TCRbeta repertoires from subjects exposed to, actively infected with, or recovered from COVID-19. The repertoires were released in a freely available public database meant as a resource for research on the immune response to SARS-CoV-2. A de-identified subject ID, COVID-19 status, age in years and sex were almost always included in the sample metadata. Beyond this particular receptor, the publication reports: The amount of clinical and demographic metadata varied by source and participant and was provided uncurated.

The CDR3 runs 13 amino acids, cysteine and phenylalanine included. The kept DNA is CDR3 alone, 39 bases in frame from the first base. V is pared back by 1 base and J by 5 bases, with 9 bases lying between the germline termini. CDR1 and CDR2, looked up from the germline V gene, are SGHVS and FQNEAQ. Collaborating institutions collected whole blood in K2EDTA tubes following their own protocols. For TCRbeta analysis, collaborator samples were shipped as frozen whole blood, as isolated PBMCs, or as DNA extracted from either sample type. The rearranged segments are TRBV7-8 and TRBJ2-7, with the D gene uncertain. This clonotype was obtained from an elderly woman with acute or convalescent COVID-19. Sequencing was done on a sample of peripheral blood. The CDR3 protein sequence reads: CASSLVFRHEQYF. The DNA sequence is given as TGTGCCAGCAGCTTAGTTTTCAGGCACGAGCAGTACTTC.